A selection of T cell receptor beta chains follows, all from one sample in a study of T cells in narcolepsy. Assay: immunoSEQ multiplex PCR; the TCRdb copy retains only in-frame clones and omits some. The table lists about 27,000 clones, roughly 86% of them singletons. Source material: CD45RA- memory CD4+ T cells from PBMCs. All receptors come from a human donor with narcolepsy. Each CDR3 is given with its conserved first and last residue. The D gene is left open where the match is weak. Size values are once, few and many counts, or a class for expanded clones, and some rows have none.

CSVGGQRPDTQYF	TGCAGCGTTGGGGGACAGCGCCCAGATACGCAGTATTTT	TRBV29-1	TRBJ2-3	TRBD1	NA
CASSKGSPGTISYEQYF	TGTGCCAGTAGTAAAGGTTCCCCCGGGACTATATCGTACGAGCAGTACTTC	TRBV19	TRBJ2-7	TRBD2	few
CASSQGAGGTRQPQHF	TGCGCCAGCAGCCAAGGGGCAGGGGGCACGCGTCAGCCCCAGCATTTT	TRBV4-3	TRBJ1-5	TRBD1	NA
CSAQMTGSEKLFF	TGCAGCGCTCAAATGACAGGGAGTGAAAAACTGTTTTTT	TRBV29-1	TRBJ1-4	TRBD1	NA
CASSLDGRTYEQYF	TGCGCCAGCAGCTTGGACGGACGGACCTACGAGCAGTACTTC	TRBV5-1	TRBJ2-7	NA	NA
CASSPLTGTGTYGYTF	TGTGCCAGCAGCCCTTTAACCGGGACGGGAACCTATGGCTACACCTTC	TRBV7-9	TRBJ1-2	NA	NA
CASSKDRVGEQYF	TGTGCCAGCAGCAAAGACAGGGTTGGCGAGCAGTACTTC	TRBV11-2	TRBJ2-7	TRBD1	NA
CASSYLGAGELFF	TGTGCCAGCTCTTACTTGGGCGCCGGGGAGCTGTTTTTT	TRBV19	TRBJ2-2	NA	NA
CASRWDSNNEKLFF	TGCGCCAGCAGATGGGACAGCAACAATGAAAAACTGTTTTTT	TRBV5-1	TRBJ1-4	TRBD1	NA
CASRRQGGSLEPQHF	TGTGCCAGCAGACGTCAGGGGGGCAGCCTTGAGCCCCAGCATTTT	TRBV6-5	TRBJ1-5	TRBD1	NA
CASSPRDRGNTGELFF	TGTGCCAGCAGCCCCAGGGACAGGGGGAACACCGGGGAGCTGTTTTTT	TRBV7-9	TRBJ2-2	TRBD1	NA